Below, 27 T cell receptor beta chains from the same sample are listed, as sequenced in a study of molecular identifiers for immune sequencing clone quantification. TCRdb reprocessed the PCR reads via MiXCR and lists one record per CDR3 protein. The sample lists hundreds of thousands of distinct CDR3 sequences, about 25% seen once, with 0.75% to 0.8% in the top ten. The sequenced sample consisted of naive CD8+ T cells from blood, with Jurkat cell RNA spiked in. Subset denoted: FACS-sorted CD8+CD4-CCR7+CD45RA+ naive T cells. The source of these receptors is a human donor in good health. Some libraries in this study had Jurkat cell RNA spiked in.

V gene TRBV19 combines with J gene TRBJ2-1; no clear D. Germline assignment: CDR1 LNHDA and CDR2 SQIVND (reference sequence). V lost 1 base and J lost 8, with 9 bases in between. The CDR3 consists of 13 residues. CDR3: CASSIGARDEQFF. The CDR3 DNA sequence: TGTGCCAGTAGTATAGGGGCCCGTGATGAGCAGTTCTTC.

Comment on this clonotype: Compared with germline, one end of the junction differs, possibly owing to a read error. The V gene is TRBV27, the J gene TRBJ2-7; 10 bases are shared with TRBD2. Germline V gene lookup returns CDR1 MNHEY and CDR2 SMNVEV (reference sequence). The CDR3 has 14 residues. The CDR3 loop is CASSIAGGSYELYF. CDR3 coding DNA: TGTGCCAGCAGTATAGCGGGAGGTTCCTACGAGCTGTACTTC.

This clonotype was recorded a few times. This chain joins TRBV11-2 and TRBJ2-1; D unresolved. Trimming took off 4 bases at V and 3 bases at J, with 7 bases between the two ends. This CDR3 spans 13 amino acids. Germline CDR1 is SGHAT and CDR2 is FQNNGV. Here the CDR3 reads CASSSTNYNEQFF. CDR3 in DNA: TGTGCCAGCAGCTCAACGAACTACAATGAGCAGTTCTTC.

This clonotype was seen a few times. V gene TRBV2 combines with J gene TRBJ2-3; no clear D gene. Trimming removed 5 bases at V and 10 bases at J, with 28 bases between. The CDR3 contains 17 residues. From germline, CDR1 is SNHLY and CDR2 FYNNEI. The CDR3: CASSPPYTVRDGWAQYF. The CDR3 DNA reads TGTGCCAGCAGTCCCCCTTACACGGTACGCGATGGTTGGGCGCAGTATTTT.

The rearrangement joins TRBV20-1 to TRBJ1-2; no clear D. The germline CDR1 and CDR2 sequences are DFQATT and SNEGSKA (reference sequence). This CDR3 region has 15 residues. Deletions cut 1 base from V and 1 base from J, with 13 bases between. In DNA form, the CDR3 reads TGCAGTGCTAGAGTAACAGCCGCTCTTAACTATGGCTACACCTTC. Translation gives CSARVTAALNYGYTF.

Remarks on this clonotype: Being one base from a much bigger clone, this may be a read error. V usage is TRBV19 and J usage is TRBJ1-4; D perhaps matches TRBD1 (5 bases). The CDR3 contains 14 residues. Looked up from germline, CDR1 is LNHDA and CDR2 is SQIVND (reference sequence). The V gene lost 9 bases and the J gene lost 0 bases, with 11 bases spanning the gap. CDR3 DNA sequence: TGTGCCAGCACCAACAGGTCAACTAATGAAAAACTGTTTTTT. Encoded protein: CASTNRSTNEKLFF.

Concerning this clonotype: A much larger clone differs from this one at a single base, so this may be a read error. The final CDR3 position lacks the conserved phenylalanine or tryptophan, pointing to a likely read error. The rearrangement links TRBV4-3 to TRBJ2-7, with TRBD2 matching 9 bases. CDR3 length equals 16 residues. Germline V gene data show CDR1 as LGHNA and CDR2 as YSLEER. The V and J ends lost 0 bases and 3 bases, in that order; junction bases with no gene match: 6. CDR3: CASSQDRTSVNYEQYI. Here the CDR3 DNA reads TGCGCCAGCAGCCAAGATAGGACTAGCGTTAACTACGAGCAGTACATC.

The chain couples TRBV2 to TRBJ2-7; perhaps TRBD1 as D (6 bases). Trimming removed 7 bases from V and 3 bases from J, with 16 bases in between. Germline V gene data show CDR1 as SNHLY and CDR2 as FYNNEI. The CDR3 spans 14 residues. CDR3 DNA sequence: TGTGCCAGCACGGGCTGGGACACAAACTACGAGCAGTACTTC. Protein product: CASTGWDTNYEQYF.

For this clonotype: It may be a read error: a sequence one base away is much more abundant. The chain uses TRBV28 and TRBJ1-4, with D possibly matching TRBD1 (5 bases). V gave up 6 bases and J gave up 5 bases, with 10 bases separating them. The CDR3 runs to 13 residues. Germline V gives CDR1 MDHEN, CDR2 SYDVKM. The CDR3 DNA sequence: TGTGCCAGCAGCGGGGAGGGGAATGAAAAACTGTTTTTT. Translation: CASSGEGNEKLFF.

This clonotype was seen ten or more times. Being one base from a much bigger clone, this may be a read error. The chain is built from TRBV27 and TRBJ2-7, with 10 bases matching TRBD1. Unmatched junction bases numbered 3, after V lost 5 bases and J lost 2 bases. CDR1 and CDR2 (germline): MNHEY, SMNVEV (reference sequence). The CDR3 spans 14 residues. This CDR3 is CASSRGTGAYEQYF. The CDR3, as DNA: TGTGCCAGCAGTCGCGGGACAGGGGCCTACGAGCAGTACTTC.

This clonotype was recorded many times. The rearrangement joins TRBV5-1 to TRBJ2-1, with 8 positions matching TRBD2. Per germline, CDR1 SGHRS and CDR2 YFSETQ. The V and J ends lost 4 bases and 8 bases, in that order; junction bases with no gene match: 5. The CDR3 extends over 13 amino acids. This CDR3 is CASSLSGVDEQFF. The CDR3 coding sequence is TGCGCCAGCAGCCTTAGCGGGGTTGATGAGCAGTTCTTC.

The table lists this clonotype with a few counts. No DNA is shown, since the ends of the CDR3 on it are uncertain; the CDR3 is the one TCRdb lists. The rearrangement joins TRBV30 to TRBJ2-2; the tabulated D call, TRBD1, remains unverified against the DNA. The germline CDR1 and CDR2 sequences are GTSNPN and SVGIG (reference sequence). The CDR3 length is 15 residues, termini included. The CDR3 is CAWGTGTGNTGELLF.

The chain carries TRBV27 and TRBJ2-7; 8 nucleotides line up with TRBD2. V gave up 5 bases and J gave up 6 bases; unmatched junction bases: 15. In germline, CDR1 is MNHEY, CDR2 SMNVEV (reference sequence). CDR3 size: 16 residues. CDR3 residues: CASSPYGGGPGCEQYF. The CDR3 region has the DNA TGTGCCAGCAGTCCCTACGGGGGGGGGCCCGGCTGCGAGCAGTACTTC.

The rearrangement uses TRBV2 and TRBJ2-5, with D possibly called TRBD1 or TRBD2 (5 bases each). V dropped 7 bases and J dropped 4 bases, with 19 bases sitting between them. Germline values: CDR1 SNHLY, CDR2 FYNNEI. The CDR3 has 15 residues. CDR3: CASIGTGRQGETQYF. The CDR3 DNA follows: TGTGCCAGCATCGGGACGGGACGGCAGGGAGAGACCCAGTACTTC.

This clonotype turned up a few times. CDR3 bases: TGTGCCAGCATCTATGCGGCTAGCACAGATACGCAGTATTTT. As protein: CASIYAASTDTQYF. The rearrangement joins TRBV5-6 to TRBJ2-3; D gene ambiguous. The V and J ends lost 6 bases and 0 bases respectively, with 11 bases between them. The CDR3 is made up of 14 amino acids. Germline lookup yields CDR1 SGHDT and CDR2 YYEEEE.

The V gene is TRBV20-1, the J gene TRBJ1-1; tentative D call: TRBD1 (5 bases). Germline V gene data show CDR1 as DFQATT and CDR2 as SNEGSKA (reference sequence). This CDR3 spans 12 amino acids. The ends were cut back, 3 bases at V and 4 bases at J, with 9 bases in the middle. CDR3 DNA: TGCAGTGCTAGTCCCCAGGGCACTGAAGCTTTCTTT. It encodes CSASPQGTEAFF.

There are a few counts of this clonotype. Just one base apart from a much larger clone, this may be a read error. The rearrangement joins TRBV6-5 to TRBJ1-1; D call uncertain. V dropped 4 bases and J dropped 9 bases, with 12 bases sitting between them. The CDR3 has 12 amino acids. CDR1 is MNHEY, CDR2 SVGAGI, per germline. Here the CDR3 reads CASSCIGQKAFF. CDR3 DNA sequence: TGTGCCAGCAGTTGCATCGGGCAGAAAGCTTTCTTT.

This clonotype appeared many times. The chain links TRBV29-1 to TRBJ1-3; D uncertain. The CDR3 is 13 residues long. Trimming left V 5 bases short and J 1 base short, with 9 bases between. Germline V lookup: CDR1 SQVTM, CDR2 ANQGSEA. The chain's CDR3 is CSVKGGSGNTIYF. DNA of the CDR3: TGCAGCGTTAAAGGAGGGTCTGGAAACACCATATATTTT.

There are many counts of this clonotype. The chain joins TRBV4-3 to TRBJ1-1, with D uncertain. Trimming cost V 0 bases and J 4 bases, with 9 bases left between them. The CDR3 loop spans 14 amino acids. Germline loops: CDR1 LGHNA, CDR2 YSLEER. DNA of the CDR3: TGCGCCAGCAGCCAAGATAGCATCACCACTGAAGCTTTCTTT. It encodes CASSQDSITTEAFF.

Comments on this clonotype: The junction and the germline gene differ at one end; a read error may be behind it. V is TRBV27 and J is TRBJ1-4; a weak D match, TRBD1 (6 bases). Germline V gene sequence: CDR1 MNHEY, CDR2 SMNVEV (reference sequence). The CDR3 has 17 residues. CDR3 in amino acids: CASTQGGFGRINVKLFF. The CDR3 DNA sequence: TGTGCCAGCACTCAAGGGGGTTTTGGCAGGATTAATGTAAAACTGTTTTTT.

The CDR3 is CASWWREGGQPQHF. CDR3 DNA sequence: TGTGCCAGTTGGTGGCGAGAGGGTGGGCAGCCCCAGCATTTT. This chain links TRBV19 with TRBJ1-5; D not resolved. V was pared by 8 bases and J by 7 bases, with 18 bases between. CDR1 LNHDA and CDR2 SQIVND come from the germline V gene (reference sequence). The CDR3 spans 14 residues.

This clonotype was detected many times. The chain is built from TRBV27 and TRBJ2-3; 9 bases agree with TRBD1. V dropped 6 bases and J dropped 4; count of bases not matched to a gene: 5. This CDR3 spans 14 amino acids. The germline CDR1 and CDR2 sequences are MNHEY and SMNVEV (reference sequence). This CDR3 is CASRTGGGPDTQYF. DNA for the CDR3: TGTGCCAGCAGAACAGGGGGCGGGCCAGATACGCAGTATTTT.

A note on this clonotype: One end of the junction fails to match germline, which may point to a read error. This sequence joins TRBV19 and TRBJ1-1, with D possibly being TRBD1 (5 bases). Per the germline V gene, CDR1 is LNHDA and CDR2 is SQIVND (reference sequence). The CDR3 loop spans 14 amino acids. This chain's CDR3 is CASSFGGPNTEALF. CDR3 nucleotides: TGTGCCAGTAGTTTTGGGGGACCGAACACTGAAGCTTTATTT.

The sample holds a few counts of this clonotype. This chain uses TRBV20-1 with TRBJ2-7; TRBD2 is a possible D gene (6 bases). The CDR3 has 14 amino acids. V lost 4 bases, J lost 5 bases, and 18 bases lay in between. From germline, CDR1 is DFQATT and CDR2 SNEGSKA (reference sequence). The CDR3: CSANAWRAYDEQYF. The CDR3 coding sequence is TGCAGTGCTAACGCTTGGAGGGCATATGACGAGCAGTACTTC.

The gene calls are TRBV13 and TRBJ2-5, with 9 bases lining up with TRBD2. V dropped 0 bases and J dropped 1; count of bases not matched to a gene: 3. The CDR3 spans 16 residues. The V gene's germline CDR1 is PRHDT and CDR2 FYEKMQ (reference sequence). The CDR3 nucleotides read TGTGCCAGCAGCTTAGGCCTAGCGGGGTCCCAAGAGACCCAGTACTTC. This translates into CASSLGLAGSQETQYF.

In its sample, this clonotype was seen many times. The rearrangement joins TRBV28 to TRBJ2-3; TRBD2 might be the D (6 bases). Germline V gene lookup returns CDR1 MDHEN and CDR2 SYDVKM. The CDR3 is made up of 16 amino acids. Trimming removed 6 bases at V and 1 base at J, with 17 bases between. CDR3: CASSHPPRRGTDTQYF. CDR3 sequence (DNA): TGTGCCAGCAGCCACCCTCCCCGGAGGGGCACAGATACGCAGTATTTT.

V is TRBV27 and J is TRBJ2-5, with 7 bases lining up with TRBD2. Germline-derived CDR1 and CDR2 are MNHEY and SMNVEV (reference sequence). The CDR3 runs to 14 residues. Trimming at V came to 2 bases and at J to 4 bases, leaving 4 bases not matched to a gene. The CDR3 region is CASSLSGVPETQYF. The CDR3 coding sequence is TGTGCCAGCAGTTTAAGCGGGGTCCCAGAGACCCAGTACTTC.